The next 19 T cell receptor beta chains were all read from a single sample in a study of identical twins. TCRdb re-called the 5' RACE reads through MiXCR, storing one row per CDR3 protein. The repertoire consists of 700,000 or so distinct CDR3 sequences, with around 20% occurring once and the leading ten covering roughly 4%. Separately, the same data were catalogued under a study of T cells expressing NK-cell markers.

Specimen: PBMCs. Receptors originate from a woman aged 18-29 years in good health.

The chain employs TRBV11-2 and TRBJ2-2; D is ambiguous. The V gene lost 1 base and the J gene lost 3 bases, with 9 bases spanning the gap. This CDR3 is built from 15 residues. The germline gives CDR1 SGHAT, CDR2 FQNNGV. CDR3: CASSLGVLYTGELFF. The CDR3 DNA is TGTGCCAGCAGCTTAGGGGTCTTATACACCGGGGAGCTGTTTTTT.

The CDR3 loop reads CASRSPGNSPLHF. DNA of the CDR3: TGTGCCAGCAGATCCCCGGGTAATTCACCCCTCCACTTT. This sequence joins TRBV7-9 and TRBJ1-6, with no clear D. CDR1 is SEHNR, CDR2 FQNEAQ, per germline (reference sequence). Between the trimmed V and J ends, which lost 6 bases and 6 bases, there was a span of 9 bases. The CDR3 covers 13 residues.

V and J are TRBV7-8 and TRBJ2-5; D gene uncertain. In germline, CDR1 is SGHVS, CDR2 FQNEAQ. The CDR3 runs 15 residues. V was cut by 0 bases and J by 5 bases, with 13 bases left in between. CDR3 sequence (DNA): TGTGCCAGCAGCTTAGCCGACCCCGCGGCGGAGACCCAGTACTTC. Translating gives CASSLADPAAETQYF.

This clonotype was seen only a few times. The chain has TRBV20-1 and TRBJ2-3, with TRBD2 identical over 8 bases. Germline V gene lookup returns CDR1 DFQATT and CDR2 SNEGSKA (reference sequence). This CDR3 comprises 16 residues. J was trimmed by 0 bases and V by 5 bases; bases with no gene match: 10. CDR3 coding DNA: TGCAGTGCTGATACCCCACTAGCGGCTAGCACAGATACGCAGTATTTT. Translated, it gives CSADTPLAASTDTQYF.

The CDR3 nucleotides read TGTGCCAGCAGCCCCTCAGCTCGGGCCTGGGAGACCCAGTACTTC. This encodes CASSPSARAWETQYF. The chain couples TRBV3-1 to TRBJ2-5; D ambiguous. Germline CDR1 is LGHDT and CDR2 is YNNKEL (reference sequence). The germline V and J ends were trimmed by 4 bases and 5 bases, with 17 bases remaining between them. This CDR3 is built from 15 residues.

This chain links TRBV6-1 with TRBJ2-7; 11 bases are shared with TRBD2. The CDR3 totals 16 residues. The germline CDR1 and CDR2 sequences are MNHNS and SASEGT. V dropped 2 bases and J dropped 3; count of bases not matched to a gene: 6. The DNA of the CDR3 is TGTGCCAGCAGTGAATTAGCGGGGGGGCCTATCTACGAGCAGTACTTC. Residues: CASSELAGGPIYEQYF.

The chain employs TRBV5-1 and TRBJ2-1, with D uncertain. Deletions cut 3 bases from V and 6 bases from J, with 13 bases between. Looked up from germline, CDR1 is SGHRS and CDR2 is YFSETQ. The CDR3 runs 14 residues. The CDR3: CASSSGEVRNEQFF. CDR3 nucleotide sequence: TGCGCCAGCAGCTCCGGCGAGGTCCGCAATGAGCAGTTCTTC.

The CDR3 sequence is CASSSSGTRVGNEQFF. CDR3 bases: TGTGCCAGCAGTTCCTCCGGGACTAGGGTCGGGAATGAGCAGTTCTTC. The chain combines TRBV2 with TRBJ2-1, with 8 positions matching TRBD2. V lost 5 bases, J lost 7 bases, and 13 bases stayed unmatched. Germline-derived CDR1 and CDR2 are SNHLY and FYNNEI. The CDR3 covers 16 residues.

This clonotype was counted between two and nine times. The chain combines TRBV5-1 with TRBJ2-1; the D gene could be TRBD1 or TRBD2 (5 bases each). V lost 7 bases and J lost 7, with 18 bases in between. Germline V gene sequence: CDR1 SGHRS, CDR2 YFSETQ. This CDR3 has 14 residues. The CDR3 DNA reads as TGCGCCAGCTCCCATGTGGGACCCCTGAATGAGCAGTTCTTC. Its translation is CASSHVGPLNEQFF. Complete variable domain (other parts from reference TRBV5-1 and TRBJ2-1): KAGVTQTPRYLIKTRGQQVTLSCSPISGHRSVSWYQQTPGQGLQFLFEYFSETQRNKGNFPGRFSGRQFSNSRSEMNVSTLELGDSALYLCASSHVGPLNEQFFGPGTRLTVL.

The rearrangement joins TRBV20-1 to TRBJ1-2; possibly TRBD1 for D (6 bases). The CDR3 has 16 amino acids. V lost 6 bases and J lost 0, with 20 bases in between. Germline V gives CDR1 DFQATT, CDR2 SNEGSKA (reference sequence). The CDR3 loop reads CSAPEGQGRANYGYTF. The CDR3 nucleotides read TGCAGTGCCCCAGAGGGCCAGGGGCGAGCTAACTATGGCTACACCTTC.

This clonotype was seen a few times. The chain links TRBV3-1 to TRBJ2-7, with 10 bases identical to TRBD2. CDR1 and CDR2 from the germline V gene are LGHDT and YNNKEL (reference sequence). CDR3 length: 13 residues. V was pared by 3 bases and J by 4 bases, with 0 bases of the junction left unmatched. In DNA form, the CDR3 reads TGTGCCAGCAGCCAGACTAGCGGGTACGAGCAGTACTTC. Translated: CASSQTSGYEQYF.

This clonotype was detected only a few times. This chain links TRBV20-1 with TRBJ2-1; 8 nucleotides line up with TRBD2. Germline CDR1 is DFQATT and CDR2 is SNEGSKA (reference sequence). V dropped 0 bases and J dropped 12; count of bases not matched to a gene: 10. The CDR3 spans 14 residues. For the CDR3, the DNA is TGCAGTGCTAGAGAGGCGGGAGGTTCCCAAGGGCAGTTCTTC. Residues: CSAREAGGSQGQFF.

This clonotype has a handful of counts. This chain's CDR3 is CASTHTDAGQPQHF. The CDR3 DNA reads as TGTGCCAGCACTCATACGGACGCCGGGCAGCCCCAGCATTTT. V is TRBV12-3 or TRBV12-4 and J is TRBJ1-5; D remains ambiguous. Trimming stripped 7 bases from V and 7 bases from J, with 17 bases between. The length of the CDR3 is 14 residues.

This clonotype has a count of ten or more. The chain employs TRBV5-1 and TRBJ2-7, with TRBD2 matching over 7 bases. Germline assignment: CDR1 SGHRS and CDR2 YFSETQ. The CDR3 loop spans 14 amino acids. The V gene end was trimmed by 0 bases and the J gene end by 4 bases; junction bases not matched to a gene: 4. The CDR3 spells CASSLGPSGYEQYF. The CDR3 nucleotides are TGCGCCAGCAGCTTGGGCCCTAGCGGATACGAGCAGTACTTC. The whole variable domain, filled in from reference TRBV5-1 and TRBJ2-7, reads KAGVTQTPRYLIKTRGQQVTLSCSPISGHRSVSWYQQTPGQGLQFLFEYFSETQRNKGNFPGRFSGRQFSNSRSEMNVSTLELGDSALYLCASSLGPSGYEQYFGPGTRLTVT.

The gene calls are TRBV20-1 and TRBJ1-4; TRBD1 matches at 7 bases. Looked up from germline, CDR1 is DFQATT and CDR2 is SNEGSKA (reference sequence). The CDR3 runs 14 residues. Losses at the gene ends were 6 bases for V and 2 bases for J; bases not matched to a gene: 6. The DNA for the CDR3 is TGCAGTGCCGAGGGGGCTAGTACTAATGAAAAACTGTTTTTT. Translation: CSAEGASTNEKLFF.

This clonotype was seen at least ten times. This rearrangement joins TRBV20-1 to TRBJ2-1, with no clear D. CDR3 size: 15 residues. V was cut by 3 bases and J by 4 bases, with 16 bases left in between. Germline lookup yields CDR1 DFQATT and CDR2 SNEGSKA (reference sequence). The CDR3 nucleotides read TGCAGTGCTAGGGTAGGCCTCCCCGAATACAATGAGCAGTTCTTC. This codes for CSARVGLPEYNEQFF.

V gene TRBV4-2 combines with J gene TRBJ2-6, with 10 bases identical to TRBD2. This CDR3 spans 18 amino acids. V trimming: 4 bases; J trimming: 2 bases; junction bases outside the gene matches: 8. Germline V lookup: CDR1 LGHNA, CDR2 YNFKEQ. The CDR3 loop is CASSPAGGPSAGANVLTF. The CDR3 DNA follows: TGTGCCAGCAGCCCAGCGGGGGGGCCGTCTGCTGGGGCCAACGTCCTGACTTTC.

This clonotype was seen many times. V is TRBV15 and J is TRBJ1-1; D not resolved. The germline V gene encodes CDR1 LNHNV and CDR2 YYDKDF (reference sequence). The CDR3 is 13 amino acids. Trimming shortened V by 3 bases and J by 7 bases, and 12 bases separated the two germline ends. CDR3 coding DNA: TGTGCCACCAGCAGCCAACCGGAACGTGAAGCTTTCTTT. It yields the protein CATSSQPEREAFF.

This clonotype has more than one count but fewer than ten. V is TRBV20-1 and J is TRBJ2-3; D ambiguous. Trimming shortened V by 5 bases and J by 4 bases, and 22 bases separated the two germline ends. The CDR3 sequence is 16 residues long. Looked up from germline, CDR1 is DFQATT and CDR2 is SNEGSKA (reference sequence). The DNA for the CDR3 is TGCAGTGCTCGTTCTATTAAGTCCACGGTCCCAGATACGCAGTATTTT. Encoded protein: CSARSIKSTVPDTQYF.